The clone carrying this T cell receptor beta chain occurred many times. These data come from a study of metastatic and nonmetastatic thyroid tumors. TCRdb reanalyzed the PCR reads with MiXCR. Of roughly 30,000 clones detected, roughly a quarter appear once; the ten largest clones hold about 14%. Nobody among the patients had been given any treatment before thyroid surgery. The receptor comes from a female donor with papillary thyroid cancer or a benign thyroid nodule (not recorded which). Some clones in this sample may be carry-over from other donors' samples. Material: blood.

CDR3 sequence reads: CASSPKGGPYNEQFF. DNA for the CDR3: TGTGCCAGCAGCCCCAAGGGTGGCCCCTACAATGAGCAGTTCTTC. V is TRBV7-2 and J is TRBJ2-1; D not certain. V lost 5 bases to trimming and J lost 2 bases, with 13 bases between them. Germline values: CDR1 SGHTA, CDR2 FQGNSA. The CDR3 consists of 15 residues.